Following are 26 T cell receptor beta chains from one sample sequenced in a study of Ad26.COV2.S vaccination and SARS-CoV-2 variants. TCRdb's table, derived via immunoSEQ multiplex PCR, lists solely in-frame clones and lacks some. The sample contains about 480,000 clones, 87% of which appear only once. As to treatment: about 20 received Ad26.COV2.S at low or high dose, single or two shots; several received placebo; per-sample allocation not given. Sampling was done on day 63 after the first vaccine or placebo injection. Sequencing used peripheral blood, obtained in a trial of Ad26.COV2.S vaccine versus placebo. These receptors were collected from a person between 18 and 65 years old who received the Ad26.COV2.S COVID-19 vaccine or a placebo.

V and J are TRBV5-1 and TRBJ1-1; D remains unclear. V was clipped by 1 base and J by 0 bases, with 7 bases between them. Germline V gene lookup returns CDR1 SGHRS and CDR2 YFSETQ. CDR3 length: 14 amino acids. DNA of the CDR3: TGCGCCAGCAGCTTGACAACTATGAACACTGAAGCTTTCTTT. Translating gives CASSLTTMNTEAFF. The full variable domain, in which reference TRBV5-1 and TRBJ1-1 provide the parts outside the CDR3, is KAGVTQTPRYLIKTRGQQVTLSCSPISGHRSVSWYQQTPGQGLQFLFEYFSETQRNKGNFPGRFSGRQFSNSRSEMNVSTLELGDSALYLCASSLTTMNTEAFFGQGTRLTVV.

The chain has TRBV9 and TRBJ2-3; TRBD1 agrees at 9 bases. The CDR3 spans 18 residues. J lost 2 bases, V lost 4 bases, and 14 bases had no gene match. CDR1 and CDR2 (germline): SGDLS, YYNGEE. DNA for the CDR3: TGTGCCAGCAGCCCCAGTCTGGGACAGGGAGCTTCCACAGATACGCAGTATTTT. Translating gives CASSPSLGQGASTDTQYF.

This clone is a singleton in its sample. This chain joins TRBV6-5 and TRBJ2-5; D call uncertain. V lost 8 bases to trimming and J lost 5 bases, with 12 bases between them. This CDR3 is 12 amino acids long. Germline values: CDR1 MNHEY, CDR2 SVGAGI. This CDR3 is CASGPFSETQYF. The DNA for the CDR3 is TGTGCCAGCGGACCTTTTTCTGAGACCCAGTACTTC.

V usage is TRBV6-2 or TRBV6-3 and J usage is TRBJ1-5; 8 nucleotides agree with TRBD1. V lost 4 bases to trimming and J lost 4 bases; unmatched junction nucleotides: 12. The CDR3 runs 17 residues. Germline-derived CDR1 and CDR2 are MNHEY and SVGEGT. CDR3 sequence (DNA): TGTGCCAGCAGTTCCGCTTTTGACAGGGGTGCAAATCAGCCCCAGCATTTT. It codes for CASSSAFDRGANQPQHF.

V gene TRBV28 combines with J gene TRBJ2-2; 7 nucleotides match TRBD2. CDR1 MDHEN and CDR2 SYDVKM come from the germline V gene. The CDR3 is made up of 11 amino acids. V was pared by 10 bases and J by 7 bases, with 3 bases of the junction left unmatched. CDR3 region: CATSGGGELFF. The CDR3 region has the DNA TGTGCCACCTCGGGGGGCGGGGAGCTGTTTTTT. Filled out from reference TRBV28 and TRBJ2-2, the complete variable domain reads DVKVTQSSRYLVKRTGEKVFLECVQDMDHENMFWYRQDPGLGLRLIYFSYDVKMKEKGDIPEGYSVSREKKERFSLILESASTNQTSMYLCATSGGGELFFGEGSRLTVL.

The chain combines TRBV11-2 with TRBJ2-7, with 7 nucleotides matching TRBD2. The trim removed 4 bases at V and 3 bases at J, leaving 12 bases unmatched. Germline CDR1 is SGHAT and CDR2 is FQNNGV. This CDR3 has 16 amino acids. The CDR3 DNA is TGTGCCAGCAGCTGGATCATGGGCGGGAGTTTCTACGAGCAGTACTTC. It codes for CASSWIMGGSFYEQYF.

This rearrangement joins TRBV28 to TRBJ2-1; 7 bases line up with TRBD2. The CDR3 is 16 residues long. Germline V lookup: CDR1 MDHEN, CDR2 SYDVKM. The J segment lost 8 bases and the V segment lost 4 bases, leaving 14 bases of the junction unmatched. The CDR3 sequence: CASSSSSGSRRDEQFF. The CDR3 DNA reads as TGTGCCAGCAGTTCGTCTAGCGGATCACGCAGGGATGAGCAGTTCTTC.

In DNA, the CDR3 is TGTGCCAGCAGCCCCCGGGGGTCGTTTGGCGAAAAACTGTTTTTT. Amino acids: CASSPRGSFGEKLFF. The chain recombines TRBV4-2 with TRBJ1-4; a weak D match, TRBD1 (5 bases). V was clipped by 4 bases and J by 8 bases, with 17 bases between them. Germline-derived CDR1 and CDR2 are LGHNA and YNFKEQ. The CDR3 has 15 amino acids.

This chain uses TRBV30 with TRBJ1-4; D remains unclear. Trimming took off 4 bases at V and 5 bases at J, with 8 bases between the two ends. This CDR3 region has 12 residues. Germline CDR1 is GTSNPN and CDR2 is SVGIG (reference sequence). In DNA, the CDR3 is TGTGCCTGGATGGCAAAGAATGAAAAACTGTTTTTT. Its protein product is CAWMAKNEKLFF.

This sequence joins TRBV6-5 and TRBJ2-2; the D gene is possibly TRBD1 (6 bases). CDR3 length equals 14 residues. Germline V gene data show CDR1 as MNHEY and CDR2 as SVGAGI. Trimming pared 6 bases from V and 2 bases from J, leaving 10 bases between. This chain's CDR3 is CASSRDINTGELFF. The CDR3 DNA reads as TGTGCCAGCAGCCGGGACATTAACACCGGGGAGCTGTTTTTT.

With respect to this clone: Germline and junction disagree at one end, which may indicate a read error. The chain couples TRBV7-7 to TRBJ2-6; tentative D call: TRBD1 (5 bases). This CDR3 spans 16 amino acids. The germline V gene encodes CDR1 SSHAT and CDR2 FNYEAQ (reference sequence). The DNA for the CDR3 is TGTGCTAGCAGCTCTTCCGACAGTTCTGGGGCCAACGTCCTGACTTTC. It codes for CASSSSDSSGANVLTF.

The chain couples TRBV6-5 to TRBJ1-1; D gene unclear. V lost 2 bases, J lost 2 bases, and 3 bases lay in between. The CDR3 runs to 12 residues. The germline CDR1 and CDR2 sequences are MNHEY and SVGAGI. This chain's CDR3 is CASSYPNTEAFF. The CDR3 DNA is TGTGCCAGCAGTTACCCTAACACTGAAGCTTTCTTT.

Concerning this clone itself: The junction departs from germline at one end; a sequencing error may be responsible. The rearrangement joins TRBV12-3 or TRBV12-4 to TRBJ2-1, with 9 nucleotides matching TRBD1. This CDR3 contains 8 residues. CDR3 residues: CSTGTGLF. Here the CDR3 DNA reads TGTAGCACCGGGACAGGGCTCTTC.

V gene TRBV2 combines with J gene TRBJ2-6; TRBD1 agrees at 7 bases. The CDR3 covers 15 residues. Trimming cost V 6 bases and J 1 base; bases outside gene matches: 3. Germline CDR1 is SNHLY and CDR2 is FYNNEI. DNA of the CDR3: TGTGCCAGCAGCGGCAGGGGGTCTGGGGCCAACGTCCTGACTTTC. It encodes CASSGRGSGANVLTF.

CDR3 in amino acids: CASSLGVGTEAFF. The CDR3 region has the DNA TGTGCCAGCAGTTTGGGGGTGGGCACTGAAGCTTTCTTT. This chain uses TRBV27 with TRBJ1-1; tentative D call: TRBD1 (5 bases). V was cut by 3 bases and J by 4 bases, with 9 bases left in between. CDR3 length equals 13 residues. CDR1 and CDR2 from the germline V gene are MNHEY and SMNVEV (reference sequence).

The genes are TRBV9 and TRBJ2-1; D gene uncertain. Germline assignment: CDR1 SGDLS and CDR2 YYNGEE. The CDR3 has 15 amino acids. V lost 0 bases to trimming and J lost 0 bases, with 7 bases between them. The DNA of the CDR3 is TGTGCCAGCAGCGTAGTGACGAGCTCCTACAATGAGCAGTTCTTC. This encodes CASSVVTSSYNEQFF.

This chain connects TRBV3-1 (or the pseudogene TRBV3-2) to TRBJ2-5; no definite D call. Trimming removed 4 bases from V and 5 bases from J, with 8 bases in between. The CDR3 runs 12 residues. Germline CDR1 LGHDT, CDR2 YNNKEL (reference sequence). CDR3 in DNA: TGTGCCAGCAGCCCCGCTTTGGAGACCCAGTACTTC. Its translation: CASSPALETQYF.

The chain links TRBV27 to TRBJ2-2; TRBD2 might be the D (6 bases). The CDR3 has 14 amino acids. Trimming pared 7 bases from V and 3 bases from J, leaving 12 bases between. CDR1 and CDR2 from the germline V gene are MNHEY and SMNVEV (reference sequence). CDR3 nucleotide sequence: TGTGCCAGCAACCACGGGGGTGACACCGGGGAGCTGTTTTTT. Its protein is CASNHGGDTGELFF.

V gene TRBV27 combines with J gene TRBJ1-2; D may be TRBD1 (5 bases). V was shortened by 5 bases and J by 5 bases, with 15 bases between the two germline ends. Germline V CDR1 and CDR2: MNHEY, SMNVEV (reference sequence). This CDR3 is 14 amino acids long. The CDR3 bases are TGTGCCAGCAGTACGAGTGGGGGGGTTTATGGCTACACCTTC. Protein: CASSTSGGVYGYTF.

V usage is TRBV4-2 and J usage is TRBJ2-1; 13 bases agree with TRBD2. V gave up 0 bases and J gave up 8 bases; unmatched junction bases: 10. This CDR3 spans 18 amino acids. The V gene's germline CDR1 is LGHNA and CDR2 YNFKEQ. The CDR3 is CASSQEGARTSGGYEQFF. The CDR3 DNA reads TGTGCCAGCAGCCAAGAGGGGGCCCGGACTAGCGGGGGCTATGAGCAGTTCTTC.

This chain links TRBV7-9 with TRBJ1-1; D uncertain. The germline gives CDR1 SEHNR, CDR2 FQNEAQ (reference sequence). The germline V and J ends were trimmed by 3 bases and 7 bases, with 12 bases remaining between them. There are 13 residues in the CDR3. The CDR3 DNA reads TGTGCCAGCAGCTTGTTGGGCGAGCATGAAGCTTTCTTT. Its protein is CASSLLGEHEAFF.

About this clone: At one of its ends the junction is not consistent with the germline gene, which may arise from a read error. The CDR3 DNA follows: TGTGCCAGTAGTCGTGGGGGCGCGGGAGCTAGCGAGTTT. Amino acids: CASSRGGAGASEF. This chain connects TRBV19 to TRBJ1-1; possible D gene TRBD1, 6 bases. The V gene's germline CDR1 is LNHDA and CDR2 SQIVND (reference sequence). The CDR3 runs to 13 residues.

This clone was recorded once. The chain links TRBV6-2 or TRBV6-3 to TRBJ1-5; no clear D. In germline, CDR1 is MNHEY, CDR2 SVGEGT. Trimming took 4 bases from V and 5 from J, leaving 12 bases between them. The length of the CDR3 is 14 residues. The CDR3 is CASSFRTKYQPQHF. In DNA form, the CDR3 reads TGTGCCAGCAGTTTCCGCACCAAATATCAGCCCCAGCATTTT.

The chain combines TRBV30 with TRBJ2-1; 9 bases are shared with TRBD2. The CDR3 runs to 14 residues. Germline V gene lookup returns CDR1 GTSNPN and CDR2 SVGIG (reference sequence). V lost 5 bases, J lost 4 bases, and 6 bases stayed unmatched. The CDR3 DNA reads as TGTGCCTGGGCCGTAACTAGCGGGTACAATGAGCAGTTCTTC. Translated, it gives CAWAVTSGYNEQFF.

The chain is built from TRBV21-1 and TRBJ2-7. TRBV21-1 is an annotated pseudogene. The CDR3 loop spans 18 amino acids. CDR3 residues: CASSKVCRGGSNPYEQYF. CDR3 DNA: TGTGCCAGCAGCAAAGTTTGCAGGGGGGGCAGTAATCCCTACGAGCAGTACTTC.

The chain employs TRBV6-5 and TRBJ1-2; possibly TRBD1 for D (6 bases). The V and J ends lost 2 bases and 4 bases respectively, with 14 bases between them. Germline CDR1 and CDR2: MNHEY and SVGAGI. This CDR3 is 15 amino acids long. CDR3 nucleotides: TGTGCCAGCAGTTACGGCAAGGGGGGGAGCTATGGCTACACCTTC. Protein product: CASSYGKGGSYGYTF.